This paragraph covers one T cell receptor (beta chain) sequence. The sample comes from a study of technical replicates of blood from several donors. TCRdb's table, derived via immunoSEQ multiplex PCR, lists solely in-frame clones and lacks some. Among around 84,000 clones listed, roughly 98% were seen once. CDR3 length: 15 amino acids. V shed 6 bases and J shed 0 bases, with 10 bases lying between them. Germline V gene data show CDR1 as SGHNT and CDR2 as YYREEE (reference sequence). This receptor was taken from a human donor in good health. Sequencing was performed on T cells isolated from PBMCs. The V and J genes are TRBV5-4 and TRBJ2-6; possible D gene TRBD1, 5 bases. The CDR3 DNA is TGTGCCAGCACCTTCCAGGGCTCTGGGGCCAACGTCCTGACTTTC. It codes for CASTFQGSGANVLTF.